The entry below describes one TCR beta chain. Its antigen is still unknown. No base qualities exist here, and no much larger clone lies one base off it. TCR beta libraries were generated from genomic DNA with the immunoSEQ kit, following the manufacturer's recommendations. To prepare the libraries, a first multiplex PCR with proprietary primers was run, followed by a second PCR that added unique barcodes, and a bead cleanup was done after each round. Each sample batch included a kit-provided positive control reaction and a negative control reaction. The final libraries were assessed on an Agilent 4200 TapeStation D1000 ScreenTape, pooled by volume, and quantified by qPCR. Sequencing was performed on an Illumina NextSeq500 using a MidOutput 150-cycle cartridge, with 156 Read1 cycles, 15 Index1 cycles, and the kit custom primers. The pooled library was loaded at roughly 0.98 pM with a roughly 22% PhiX control spike-in. Per the authors' processing: Vendor-processed data were analyzed in R, and a clonotype was defined as all T cells sharing the same CDR3 nucleotide sequence. For clone abundance analyses, frequencies were normalized to the 10,000 most abundant clones per sample. Public T cell clones, which averaged fewer than five per sample, were excluded before analysis. Tumor-enriched clonotypes and baseline blood-enriched clonotypes were defined as those with an abundance difference of at least 32-fold between compartments. A beta-binomial differential abundance model was used to identify clonotypes that expanded or contracted between blood time points. Similarity between tumor and blood repertoires was quantified using the Baroni-Urbani and Buser coefficient, and groups were compared with two-tailed Wilcoxon tests in R. TCRdb stores this immuneACCESS table with in-frame sequences only. Part of the clones is absent; in the studies checked, under half of the shortfall reflects unresolved V genes, and no reason is known for the rest. Clone size and V and J calls were adopted from that table, with D and trimming inferred from the DNA. This sample is represented by about 91,000 clones; 70% to 85% of them were singletons. Of the sample, 6% to 7% falls within the top ten clones.

The sample originates from a study of radiation and T cells in renal cell carcinoma (dated by TCRdb to about 2020). For the wider study: Samples came from a clinical trial, in which primary renal cell carcinomas received 15 Gy stereotactic body radiation therapy followed by nephrectomy 4 weeks later. In total, fewer than 55 samples, comprising some 25 tumors and around 27 peripheral blood samples, were subjected to TCR beta sequencing. Across all 50 or so samples, around 4,000,000 unique CDR3 nucleotide sequences, encoding 2,658,974 unique CDR3 amino acid sequences, were identified. The full study reports these points: Tracking of blood repertoire dynamics stopped at four to five weeks after treatment, with no follow-up past that point. Top tumor clonotypes rose in blood from baseline to 2 weeks post-radiation, then contracted by 4 weeks, suggesting transient expansion of tumor-resident clones. Because pretreatment tumor biopsies were not available, the study could not determine whether clonotypes were already present within the tumor at baseline. With a single-armed trial design, the study had no way to address how radiation dose or scheduling affects the TCR repertoire.

The time point label on this specimen signifies: baseline pretreatment blood. The sample's treatment or condition label, in plain terms: 15 Gy SBRT to primary tumor, nephrectomy 4 weeks later. To follow tumor-enriched clonotypes, serial peripheral blood was collected from radiation-treated patients at baseline and at 2 weeks and 4 weeks after SBRT. All patients had renal cell carcinoma with clear cell pathology. Genomic DNA for TCR sequencing was prepared using the QIAamp DNA Blood Mini Kit (Qiagen). Samples were included in the analyses only if all quality control checks were passed. The sequences come from blood, collected from a patient whose treatment included radiotherapy and nephrectomy. The source of this sequence is a man aged 60-69 years with renal cell carcinoma.

The encoded CDR3 is CASSLQGGGYTF. The nucleotide sequence reads TGTGCCAGCAGTCTACAGGGAGGTGGCTACACCTTC. Rearrangement joined TRBV6-1 to TRBJ1-2; a tentative D call is TRBD1 (6 bases match). The junction carries 11 bases between V and J, which are trimmed by 5 bases and 7 bases respectively. CDR1 and CDR2 are read off the germline V gene as MNHNS and SASEGT. The CDR3 runs 12 residues from the cysteine to the phenylalanine. Only CDR3 DNA remains: 36 bases, in frame from the first base.